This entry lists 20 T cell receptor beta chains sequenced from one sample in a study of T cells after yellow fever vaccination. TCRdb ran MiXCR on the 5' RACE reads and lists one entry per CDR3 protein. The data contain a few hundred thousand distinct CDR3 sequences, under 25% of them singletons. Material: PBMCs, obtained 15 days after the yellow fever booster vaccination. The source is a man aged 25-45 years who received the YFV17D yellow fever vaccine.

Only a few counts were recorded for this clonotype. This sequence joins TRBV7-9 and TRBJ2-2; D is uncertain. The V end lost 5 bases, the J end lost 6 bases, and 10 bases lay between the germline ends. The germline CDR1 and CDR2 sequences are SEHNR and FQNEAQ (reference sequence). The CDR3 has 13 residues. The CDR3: CASSPPVSGELFF. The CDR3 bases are TGTGCCAGCAGCCCCCCGGTGTCCGGGGAGCTGTTTTTT.

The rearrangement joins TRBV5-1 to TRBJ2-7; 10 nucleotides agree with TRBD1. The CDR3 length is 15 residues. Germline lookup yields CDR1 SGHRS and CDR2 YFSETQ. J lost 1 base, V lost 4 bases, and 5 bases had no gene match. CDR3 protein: CASSGGQGTSYEQYF. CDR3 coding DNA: TGCGCCAGCAGCGGGGGACAGGGGACTTCCTACGAGCAGTACTTC.

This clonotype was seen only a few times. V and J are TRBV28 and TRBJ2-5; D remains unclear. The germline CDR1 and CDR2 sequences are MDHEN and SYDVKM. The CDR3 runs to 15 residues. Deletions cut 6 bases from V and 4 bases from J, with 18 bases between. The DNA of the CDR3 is TGTGCCAGCAGGGGAAAGAAAGGGTTTGGAGAGACCCAGTACTTC. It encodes CASRGKKGFGETQYF.

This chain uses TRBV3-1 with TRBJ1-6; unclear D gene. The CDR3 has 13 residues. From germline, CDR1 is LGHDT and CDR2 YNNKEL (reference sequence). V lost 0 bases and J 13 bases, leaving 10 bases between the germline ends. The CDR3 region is CASSQDASLPLHF. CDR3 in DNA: TGTGCCAGCAGCCAAGATGCCAGTCTTCCCCTCCACTTT.

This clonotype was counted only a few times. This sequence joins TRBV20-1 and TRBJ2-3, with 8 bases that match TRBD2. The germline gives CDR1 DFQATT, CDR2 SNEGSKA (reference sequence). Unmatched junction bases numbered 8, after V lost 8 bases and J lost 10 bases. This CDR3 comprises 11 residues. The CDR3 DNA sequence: TGCAGTTATAGGGAACTAGCGGCGCAGTATTTT. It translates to CSYRELAAQYF.

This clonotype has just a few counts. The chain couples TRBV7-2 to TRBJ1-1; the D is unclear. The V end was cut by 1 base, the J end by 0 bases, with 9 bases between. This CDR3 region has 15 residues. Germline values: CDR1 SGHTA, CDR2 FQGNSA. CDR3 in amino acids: CASSLGSTMNTEAFF. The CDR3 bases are TGTGCCAGCAGCTTAGGTAGCACCATGAACACTGAAGCTTTCTTT. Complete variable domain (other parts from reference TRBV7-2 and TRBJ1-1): GAGVSQSPSNKVTEKGKDVELRCDPISGHTALYWYRQSLGQGLEFLIYFQGNSAPDKSGLPSDRFSAERTGGSVSTLTIQRTQQEDSAVYLCASSLGSTMNTEAFFGQGTRLTVV.

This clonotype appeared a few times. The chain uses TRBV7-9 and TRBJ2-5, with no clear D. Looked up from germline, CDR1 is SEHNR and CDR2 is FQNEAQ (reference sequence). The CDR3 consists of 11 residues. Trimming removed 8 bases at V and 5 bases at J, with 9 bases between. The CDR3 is CASEEDETQYF. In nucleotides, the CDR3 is TGTGCCAGCGAAGAGGACGAGACCCAGTACTTC. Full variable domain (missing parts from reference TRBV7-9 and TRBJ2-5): DTGVSQNPRHKITKRGQNVTFRCDPISEHNRLYWYRQTLGQGPEFLTYFQNEAQLEKSRLLSDRFSAERPKGSFSTLEIQRTEQGDSAMYLCASEEDETQYFGPGTRLLVL.

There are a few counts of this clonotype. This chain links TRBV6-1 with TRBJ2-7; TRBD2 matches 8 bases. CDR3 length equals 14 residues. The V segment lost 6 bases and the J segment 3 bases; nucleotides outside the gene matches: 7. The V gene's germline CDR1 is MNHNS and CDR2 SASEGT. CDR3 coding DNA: TGTGCCAGCAGCCCAGTTCGGGAGGGCTACGAGCAGTACTTC. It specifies CASSPVREGYEQYF.

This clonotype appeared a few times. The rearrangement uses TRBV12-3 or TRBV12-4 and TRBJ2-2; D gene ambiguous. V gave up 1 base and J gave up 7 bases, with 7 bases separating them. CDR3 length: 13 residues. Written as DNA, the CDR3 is TGTGCCAGCAGTTTAGAGGCGGTCGGGGAGCTGTTTTTT. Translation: CASSLEAVGELFF.

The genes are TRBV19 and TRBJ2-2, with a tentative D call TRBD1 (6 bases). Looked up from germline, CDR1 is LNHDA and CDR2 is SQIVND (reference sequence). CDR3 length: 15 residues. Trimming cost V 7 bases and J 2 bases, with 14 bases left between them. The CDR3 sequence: CASKTGTINTGELFF. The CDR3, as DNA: TGTGCCAGTAAAACCGGGACAATTAACACCGGGGAGCTGTTTTTT.

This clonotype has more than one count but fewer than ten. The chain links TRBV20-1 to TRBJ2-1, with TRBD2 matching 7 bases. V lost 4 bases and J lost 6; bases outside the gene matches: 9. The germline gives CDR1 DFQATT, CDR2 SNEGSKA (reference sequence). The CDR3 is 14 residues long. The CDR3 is CSATTSPTRNEQFF. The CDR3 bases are TGCAGTGCTACGACTAGCCCGACGCGCAATGAGCAGTTCTTC.

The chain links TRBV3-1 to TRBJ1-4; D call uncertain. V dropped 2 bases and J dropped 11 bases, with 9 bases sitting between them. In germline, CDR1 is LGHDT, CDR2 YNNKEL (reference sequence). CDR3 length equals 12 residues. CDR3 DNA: TGTGCCAGCAGCCAAAGCGGGAACAAACTGTTTTTT. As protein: CASSQSGNKLFF.

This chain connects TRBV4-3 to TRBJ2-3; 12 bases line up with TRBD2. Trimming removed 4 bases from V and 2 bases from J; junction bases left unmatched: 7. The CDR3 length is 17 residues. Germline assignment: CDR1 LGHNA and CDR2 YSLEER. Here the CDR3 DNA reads TGCGCCAGCAGCCCGACCCCTAGCGGGAGGGTCACAGATACGCAGTATTTT. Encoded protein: CASSPTPSGRVTDTQYF.

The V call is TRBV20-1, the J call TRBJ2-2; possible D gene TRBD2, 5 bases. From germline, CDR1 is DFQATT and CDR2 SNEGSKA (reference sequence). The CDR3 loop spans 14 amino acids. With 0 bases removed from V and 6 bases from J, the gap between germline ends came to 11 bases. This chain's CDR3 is CSARDISAPGELFF. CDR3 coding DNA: TGCAGTGCTAGAGATATTAGCGCCCCCGGGGAGCTGTTTTTT.

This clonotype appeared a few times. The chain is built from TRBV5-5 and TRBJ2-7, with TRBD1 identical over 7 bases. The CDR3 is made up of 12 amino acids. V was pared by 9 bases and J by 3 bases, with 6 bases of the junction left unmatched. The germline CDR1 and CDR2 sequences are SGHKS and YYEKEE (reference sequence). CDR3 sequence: CATGTDRYEQYF. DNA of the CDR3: TGTGCCACCGGGACAGATCGCTACGAGCAGTACTTC.

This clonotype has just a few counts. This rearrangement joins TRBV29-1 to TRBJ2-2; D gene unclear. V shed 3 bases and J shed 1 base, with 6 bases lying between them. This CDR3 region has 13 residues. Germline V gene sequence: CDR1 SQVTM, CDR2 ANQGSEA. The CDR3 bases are TGCAGCGTTGACAGCCTGAACACCGGGGAGCTGTTTTTT. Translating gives CSVDSLNTGELFF.

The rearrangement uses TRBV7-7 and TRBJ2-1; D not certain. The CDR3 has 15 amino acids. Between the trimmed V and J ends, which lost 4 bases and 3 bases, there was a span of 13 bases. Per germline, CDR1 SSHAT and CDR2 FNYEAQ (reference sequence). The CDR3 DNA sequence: TGTGCCAGCAGCTCGTCTGTGGACGGCTACAATGAGCAGTTCTTC. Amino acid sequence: CASSSSVDGYNEQFF.

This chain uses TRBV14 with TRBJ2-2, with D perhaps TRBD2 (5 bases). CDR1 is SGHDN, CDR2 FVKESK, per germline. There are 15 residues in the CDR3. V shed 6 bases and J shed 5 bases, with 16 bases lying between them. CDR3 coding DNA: TGTGCCAGCAGACGGAGCGACCAGCGGACCGGGGAGCTGTTTTTT. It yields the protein CASRRSDQRTGELFF.

The CDR3, as DNA: TGCAGTGCCATACCCCACAGGGGCTATAATTCACCCCTCCACTTT. Translated: CSAIPHRGYNSPLHF. The chain employs TRBV20-1 and TRBJ1-6; 7 nucleotides match TRBD1. The trim removed 6 bases at V and 3 bases at J, leaving 8 bases unmatched. The CDR3 extends over 15 amino acids. CDR1 is DFQATT, CDR2 SNEGSKA, per germline (reference sequence).

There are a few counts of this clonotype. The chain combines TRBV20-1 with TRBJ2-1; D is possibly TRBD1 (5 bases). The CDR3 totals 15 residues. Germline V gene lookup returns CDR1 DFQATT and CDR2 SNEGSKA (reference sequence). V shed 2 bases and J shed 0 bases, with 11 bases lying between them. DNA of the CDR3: TGCAGTGCTAGACCAGGGTCGAACTCCTACAATGAGCAGTTCTTC. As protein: CSARPGSNSYNEQFF.